This TCR beta chain came from a study of shared clonotypes between healthy human individuals. Study conclusions and caveats: Naive subsets typically showed greater estimated richness than memory subsets. Clonotypes that were shared across four donors made up roughly 5.2% of naive CD4 clonotypes.

Assay used: immunoSEQ multiplex PCR; TCRdb lists only in-frame clones, some missing. The sample lists about 1 million clones, around 78% seen once, with approximately 0.5% in the top ten. The germline CDR1 and CDR2 sequences are SGHVS and FQNEAQ. V lost 1 base to trimming and J lost 0 bases, with 1 base between them. The CDR3 is 14 residues long. A remark on this clone: Its specificity is not known. With a much larger clone just one base away, this may be a read error.

Sequenced input: memory CD4+ T cells from PBMCs. Subset reported: CD45RA-negative fraction. This sequence was found in a man between 18 and 29 years old in good health. Some clones in this sample may be carry-over from other donors' samples. The chain combines TRBV7-8 with TRBJ2-6; D gene unclear. This CDR3 reads CASSLDSGANVLTF. CDR3 DNA sequence: TGTGCCAGCAGCTTAGACTCTGGGGCCAACGTCCTGACTTTC.